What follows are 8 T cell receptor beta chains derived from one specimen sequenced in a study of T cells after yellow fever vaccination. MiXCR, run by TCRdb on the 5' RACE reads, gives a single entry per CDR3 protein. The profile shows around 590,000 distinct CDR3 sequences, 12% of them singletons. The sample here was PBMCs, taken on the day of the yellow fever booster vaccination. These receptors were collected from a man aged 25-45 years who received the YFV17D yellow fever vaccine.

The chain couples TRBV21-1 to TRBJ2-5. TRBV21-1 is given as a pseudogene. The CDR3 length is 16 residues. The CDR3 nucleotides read TGTGCCAGCAGCAAAGTATCCCAGTTCCCCCAAGAGACCCAGTACTTC. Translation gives CASSKVSQFPQETQYF.

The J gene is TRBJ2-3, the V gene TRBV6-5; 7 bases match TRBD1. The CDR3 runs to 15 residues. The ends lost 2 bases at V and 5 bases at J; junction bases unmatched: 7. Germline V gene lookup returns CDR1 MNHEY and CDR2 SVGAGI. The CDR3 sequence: CASSYIGQGEDTQYF. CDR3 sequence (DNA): TGTGCCAGCAGTTACATAGGGCAGGGGGAAGATACGCAGTATTTT.

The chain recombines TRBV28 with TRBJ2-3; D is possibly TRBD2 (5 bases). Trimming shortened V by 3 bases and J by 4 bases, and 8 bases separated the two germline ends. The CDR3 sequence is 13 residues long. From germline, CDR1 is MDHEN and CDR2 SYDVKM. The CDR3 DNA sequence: TGTGCCAGCAGTTTGACTAAGGCAGATACGCAGTATTTT. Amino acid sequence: CASSLTKADTQYF.

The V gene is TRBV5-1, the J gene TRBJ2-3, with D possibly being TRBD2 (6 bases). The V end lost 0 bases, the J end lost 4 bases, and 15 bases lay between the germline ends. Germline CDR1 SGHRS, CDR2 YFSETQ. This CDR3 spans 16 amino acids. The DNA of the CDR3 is TGCGCCAGCAGCTTGGGCTTCCCGGGAGTATCAGATACGCAGTATTTT. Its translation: CASSLGFPGVSDTQYF. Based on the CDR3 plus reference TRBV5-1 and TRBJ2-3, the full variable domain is KAGVTQTPRYLIKTRGQQVTLSCSPISGHRSVSWYQQTPGQGLQFLFEYFSETQRNKGNFPGRFSGRQFSNSRSEMNVSTLELGDSALYLCASSLGFPGVSDTQYFGPGTRLTVL.

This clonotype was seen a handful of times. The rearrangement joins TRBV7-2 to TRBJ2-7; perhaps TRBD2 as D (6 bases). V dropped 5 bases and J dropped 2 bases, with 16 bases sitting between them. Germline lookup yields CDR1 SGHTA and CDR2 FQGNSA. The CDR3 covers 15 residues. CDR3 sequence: CASSDSGAPTYEQYF. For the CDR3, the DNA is TGTGCCAGCAGCGACTCGGGAGCCCCAACCTACGAGCAGTACTTC.

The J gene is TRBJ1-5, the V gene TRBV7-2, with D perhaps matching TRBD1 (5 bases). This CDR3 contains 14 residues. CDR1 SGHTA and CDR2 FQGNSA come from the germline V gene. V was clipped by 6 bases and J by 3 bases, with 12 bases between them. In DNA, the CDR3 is TGTGCCAGCAGGTCCGACAGCTCCAATCAGCCCCAGCATTTT. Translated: CASRSDSSNQPQHF.

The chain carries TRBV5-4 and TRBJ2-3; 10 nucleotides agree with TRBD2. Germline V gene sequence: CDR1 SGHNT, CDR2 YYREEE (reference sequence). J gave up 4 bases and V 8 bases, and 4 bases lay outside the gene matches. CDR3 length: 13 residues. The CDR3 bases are TGTGCCAGGATAAGCGGGAGGGCAGATACGCAGTATTTT. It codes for CARISGRADTQYF.

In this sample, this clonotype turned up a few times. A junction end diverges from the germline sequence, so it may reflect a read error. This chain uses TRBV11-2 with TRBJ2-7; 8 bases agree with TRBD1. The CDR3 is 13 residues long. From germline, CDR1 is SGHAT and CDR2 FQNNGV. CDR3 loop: CASSLETRTGNYF. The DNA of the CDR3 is TGTGCCAGCAGCCTAGAAACGAGGACAGGGAATTACTTC.